This is a list of T cell receptor beta chains from one sample in a study of beta chain features in type 1 diabetes. Using immunoSEQ multiplex PCR, the repertoire was profiled, and TCRdb retains in-frame clones only, with some absent. The sample includes 620,000 or so clones, around 16% of them seen just once. The source material was naive CD4+ T cells from blood. These receptors all come from a man between 18 and 35 years old in good health. Each CDR3 is given with its conserved first and last residue. A D gene is named only where the DNA matches it firmly. Clone size is shown for a subset of rows, as once, few, many or a class of expanded clone.

d_call,clone_size,j_call,v_call,cdr3_nt,cdr3_aa
-,-,TRBJ1-2,TRBV5-1,TGCGCCAGCAGCCAGAACATCCACCACGCGGAAGGCTACACCTTC,CASSQNIHHAEGYTF
-,-,TRBJ2-1,TRBV28,TGTGCCAGCAGTTCATTAGCGCGAAGCTCCTACAATGAGCAGTTCTTC,CASSSLARSSYNEQFF
-,few,TRBJ2-1,TRBV6-4,TGTGCCAGCAGTGACTCTGGGTCTAGTAGCGAGCAGTTCTTC,CASSDSGSSSEQFF
-,-,TRBJ2-7,TRBV7-2,TGTGCCAGCAGTGGGGCGGTGTCCTACGAGCAGTACTTC,CASSGAVSYEQYF
-,-,TRBJ1-1,TRBV29-1,TGCAGCGTTGGTGGGGTTATGAACACTGAAGCTTTCTTT,CSVGGVMNTEAFF
-,few,TRBJ2-7,TRBV30,TGTGCCTGGAGTGTAAACGTGGGGGGCTACGAGCAGTACTTC,CAWSVNVGGYEQYF
-,few,TRBJ2-5,TRBV5-1,TGCGCCAGCAGCTTGGCCGGAGTAACCCGGGAGACCCAGTACTTC,CASSLAGVTRETQYF
-,-,TRBJ2-7,TRBV15,TGTGCCACCAGCAGAGGTGGCGAAACCCTCTACGAGCAGTACTTC,CATSRGGETLYEQYF
-,few,TRBJ2-3,TRBV9,TGTGCCAGCAGCGTAGAGAGTCAAAACAGGGCCACAGATACGCAGTATTTT,CASSVESQNRATDTQYF
-,-,TRBJ1-2,TRBV28,TGTGCCAGCAGTAACAGGACAGCCCCTTATGGCTACACCTTC,CASSNRTAPYGYTF
-,-,TRBJ2-3,TRBV18,TGTGCCAGCGCCGTAGGACCAGTCTCAGATACGCAGTATTTT,CASAVGPVSDTQYF
-,few,TRBJ2-3,TRBV7-9,TGTGCCAGCAGCTTCCGTCGGGGGAGCGGGCGCACAGATACGCAGTATTTT,CASSFRRGSGRTDTQYF
TRBD2,-,TRBJ2-1,TRBV5-4,TGTGCCAGCAGCTTGGCTCTAGCGGACAATGAGCAGTTCTTC,CASSLALADNEQFF
-,-,TRBJ1-2,TRBV2,TGTGCCGGCAGCCTTCCGGACGGCATCTGCACCTTC,CAGSLPDGICTF
TRBD1,few,TRBJ1-6,TRBV6-5,TGTGCCAGCAGGGTGACAGGGGGGGATTCACCCCTCCACTTT,CASRVTGGDSPLHF
TRBD2,-,TRBJ2-1,TRBV19,TGTGCCAGTAGTATGGGACTAGCGGGAATTCTGGGGGTCTACAATGAGCAGTTCTTC,CASSMGLAGILGVYNEQFF
-,-,TRBJ1-2,TRBV5-4,TGTGCCAGCAGCTTGGGGGCCTATGGCTACACCTTC,CASSLGAYGYTF
TRBD1,-,TRBJ1-1,TRBV2,TGTGCCAGCAGTGGACAGGGGTACACTGAAGCTTTCTTT,CASSGQGYTEAFF
TRBD2,few,TRBJ2-1,TRBV7-3,TGTGCCAGCAGCTTAAGAGGGACTAGCGGGAGTAGGAATGAGCAGTTCTTC,CASSLRGTSGSRNEQFF
TRBD1,-,TRBJ1-1,TRBV28,TGTGCCAGCAGCCCTACCGGGACAGGGACATCGAACACTGAAGCTTTCTTT,CASSPTGTGTSNTEAFF
-,few,TRBJ2-5,TRBV7-9,TGTGCCAGCAGCTTAGGACAGACTGGTGAGACCCAGTACTTC,CASSLGQTGETQYF
-,few,TRBJ2-4,TRBV5-1,TGCGCCAGCAGCCCTGACAGGCGCATTCAGTACTTC,CASSPDRRIQYF
-,few,TRBJ1-6,TRBV7-2,TGTGCCAGCAGCCCCCCTGGGAGTCCACCCCTCCACTTT,CASSPPGSPPLHF
TRBD1,few,TRBJ1-2,TRBV23-1,TGCGCCAGCAGTCAAGAAGGATCAGGGGGGTTTAGCTACACCTTC,CASSQEGSGGFSYTF
-,few,TRBJ2-4,TRBV11-2,TGTGCCAGCAGCTCTGTAACTTTAGCCAAAAACATTCAGTACTTC,CASSSVTLAKNIQYF
TRBD2,-,TRBJ2-5,TRBV7-2,TGTGCCAGCAGCGCCGGGACTAGCGGAAGGGGGGCCCAGTACTTC,CASSAGTSGRGAQYF
-,few,TRBJ2-6,TRBV6-5,TGTGCCAGCAGTTACTCGAGAAGCTCTGGGGCCAACGTCCTGACTTTC,CASSYSRSSGANVLTF
TRBD1,-,TRBJ1-5,TRBV19,TGTGCCAGTAGTTTGGGACAGGGGGCTCAGCCCCAGCATTTT,CASSLGQGAQPQHF
-,-,TRBJ2-2,TRBV7-2,TGTGCCAGCAGCTTAGCCGGGACGCTGAACACCGGGGAGCTGTTTTTT,CASSLAGTLNTGELFF
-,few,TRBJ2-3,TRBV7-9,TGTGCCAGCAGCTCACAGGCGCGCACAGATACGCAGTATTTT,CASSSQARTDTQYF
-,-,TRBJ1-1,TRBV6-1,TGTGCCAGCAGGGAGGGAATAGGGATGAACACTGAAGCTTTCTTT,CASREGIGMNTEAFF
-,-,TRBJ2-3,TRBV19,TGTGCCAGCAAAAACGTTAGGGACTGGGAGTCGGATACGCAGTATTTT,CASKNVRDWESDTQYF
TRBD2,few,TRBJ2-1,TRBV7-2,TGTGCCAGCAGCCCAAGGACTAGCGGGGGGACCTACAATGAGCAGTTCTTC,CASSPRTSGGTYNEQFF
TRBD1,few,TRBJ2-1,TRBV2,TGTGCCAGCAGTTTGACAGGGGGATACAATGAGCAGTTCTTC,CASSLTGGYNEQFF
TRBD2,few,TRBJ2-7,TRBV28,TGTGCCAGCAGTTTAAGGCTAGCGGAGTGGGGGACCTACGAGCAGTACTTC,CASSLRLAEWGTYEQYF
TRBD2,few,TRBJ2-5,TRBV7-8,TGTGCCAGCAGCTCCCGCGGGACTAGCGGGAGGTTGGAGACCCAGTACTTC,CASSSRGTSGRLETQYF
-,few,TRBJ2-3,TRBV6-5,TGTGCCAGCGGCCGGGGCGGGGGCACAGATACGCAGTATTTT,CASGRGGGTDTQYF
TRBD2,few,TRBJ2-5,TRBV9,TGTGCCAGCAGCGTAGCTCACAGCGGGGGCCAAGAGACCCAGTACTTC,CASSVAHSGGQETQYF
-,few,TRBJ2-7,TRBV9,TGTGCCAGCAGCGCTAGTGGACTATCCCACGAGCAGTACTTC,CASSASGLSHEQYF
-,-,TRBJ2-1,TRBV4-1,TGCGCCAGCAGCCAAGCAGAGGGGGGCAATGAGCAGTTCTTC,CASSQAEGGNEQFF